These T cell receptor beta chains were read from a single sample in a study of monozygotic twins with inflammatory bowel disease. From its re-call of the 5' RACE reads, TCRdb lists each CDR3 protein once, without DNA. Its table records approximately 420,000 distinct CDR3 sequences. Sequenced input: blood. These receptors all stem from a human donor with ulcerative colitis or Crohn's disease, or a healthy co-twin of an affected twin (not recorded which). The CDR3 runs from the conserved cysteine through the conserved F or W. Fields, in order: V gene, J gene, CDR3 length, CDR3 protein.

>TRBV14|TRBJ2-2|17
CASSQDATGTATGELFF
>TRBV9|TRBJ2-7|14
CASSPGTVLVEQYF
>TRBV7-2|TRBJ2-7|15
CASSNVGLAAYEQYF
>TRBV6-1|TRBJ1-5|15
CASSGTGVLNQPQHF
>TRBV9|TRBJ2-3|15
CASSLHLMGGDTQYF
>TRBV3-1|TRBJ2-1|14
CASRGSGRDTEQFF
>TRBV27|TRBJ2-1|15
CASSTQKKGRGEQFF
>TRBV6-2/TRBV6-3|TRBJ1-2|14
CASTYWGTNYGYTF
>TRBV5-1|TRBJ2-5|14
CASSHSDIGETQYF
>TRBV20-1|TRBJ1-2|14
CSASAWAQDYGYTF